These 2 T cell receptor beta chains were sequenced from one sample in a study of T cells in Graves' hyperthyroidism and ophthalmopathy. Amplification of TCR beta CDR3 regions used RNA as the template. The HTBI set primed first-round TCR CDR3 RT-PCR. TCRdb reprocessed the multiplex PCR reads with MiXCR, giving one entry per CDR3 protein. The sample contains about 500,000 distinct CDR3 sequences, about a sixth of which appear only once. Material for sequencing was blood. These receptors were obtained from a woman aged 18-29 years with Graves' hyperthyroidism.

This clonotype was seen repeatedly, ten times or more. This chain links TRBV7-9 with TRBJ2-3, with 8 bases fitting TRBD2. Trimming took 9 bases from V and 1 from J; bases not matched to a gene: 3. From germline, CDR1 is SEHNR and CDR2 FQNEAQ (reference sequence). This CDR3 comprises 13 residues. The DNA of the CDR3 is TGTGCCAGTAAGACTAGCGGCACAGATACGCAGTATTTT. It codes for CASKTSGTDTQYF.

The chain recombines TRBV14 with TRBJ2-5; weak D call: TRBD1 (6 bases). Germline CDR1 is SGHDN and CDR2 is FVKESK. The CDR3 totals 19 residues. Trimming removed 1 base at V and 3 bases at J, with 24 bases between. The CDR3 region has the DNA TGTGCCAGCAGCCAAGTCCTTCAGGGGAAGATGGTATGGGAAGAGACCCAGTACTTC. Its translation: CASSQVLQGKMVWEETQYF.